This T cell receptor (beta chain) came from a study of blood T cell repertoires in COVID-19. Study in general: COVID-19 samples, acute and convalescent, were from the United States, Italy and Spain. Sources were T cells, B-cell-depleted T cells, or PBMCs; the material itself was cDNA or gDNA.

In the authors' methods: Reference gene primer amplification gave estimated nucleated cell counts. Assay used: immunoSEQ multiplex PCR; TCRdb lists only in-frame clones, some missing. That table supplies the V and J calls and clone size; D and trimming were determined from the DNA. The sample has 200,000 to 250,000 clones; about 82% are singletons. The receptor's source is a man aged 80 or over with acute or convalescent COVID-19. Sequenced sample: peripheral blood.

The CDR3 bases are TGCGCCAGCAGCTTGGCAGGGGCTGGAAACACCATATATTTT. Its translation is CASSLAGAGNTIYF. V usage is TRBV5-1 and J usage is TRBJ1-3; the D gene is possibly TRBD1 (6 bases). Looked up from germline, CDR1 is SGHRS and CDR2 is YFSETQ. CDR3 length: 14 residues. V shed 0 bases and J shed 2 bases, with 6 bases lying between them.